Each of the 12 T cell receptor beta chains below was sequenced from the same sample in a study of CD8+ T cells in alopecia areata. Treatment indicated: oral pan-JAK inhibitor, 5-10 mg twice daily. The sequencing template was cDNA reverse transcribed from extracted RNA. Some clones are missing from TCRdb's copy, which holds only in-frame ones; the method was immunoSEQ multiplex PCR. The table records roughly 280,000 clones, 50% to 75% of them present only once. The source was CD4+ T cells sorted from blood, collected at roughly week 53, from a patient treated with tofacitinib. The receptor set was obtained from a human donor with alopecia areata.

This chain links TRBV7-2 with TRBJ2-1; weak D call: TRBD2 (6 bases). Trimming removed 5 bases at V and 14 bases at J, with 16 bases between. CDR3 length equals 12 residues. The germline gives CDR1 SGHTA, CDR2 FQGNSA. The CDR3 bases are TGTGCCAGCAGCCACGGAGGGCCGCCAAAGTTCTTC. This sequence encodes CASSHGGPPKFF.

This clone was counted a few times. The V and J genes are TRBV25-1 and TRBJ2-7, with TRBD1 as a possible D gene (5 bases). Per germline, CDR1 MGHDK and CDR2 SYGVNS. The CDR3 totals 12 residues. V was trimmed by 6 bases and J by 4 bases, leaving 10 bases between them. CDR3 residues: CASSAGQYEQYF. The CDR3 coding sequence is TGTGCCAGCAGCGCAGGGCAGTACGAGCAGTACTTC.

The chain recombines TRBV6-5 with TRBJ1-6, with 9 bases identical to TRBD1. The CDR3 extends over 14 amino acids. With V trimmed by 6 bases and J by 8 bases, 5 bases remained unmatched. The germline V gene has CDR1 MNHEY and CDR2 SVGAGI. The CDR3 DNA is TGTGCCAGCAGGGACAGGGGTTATCATTCACCCCTCCACTTT. Amino acid sequence: CASRDRGYHSPLHF.

The V and J genes are TRBV5-1 and TRBJ2-5; tentatively, D is TRBD1 or TRBD2 (5 bases each). This CDR3 comprises 14 residues. Trimming cost V 4 bases and J 5 bases, with 15 bases left between them. The V gene's germline CDR1 is SGHRS and CDR2 YFSETQ. The CDR3 DNA is TGCGCCAGCAGCCTTAAAGGGGACGGGGAGACCCAGTACTTC. Translated: CASSLKGDGETQYF.

The V call is TRBV15, the J call TRBJ2-5; 10 bases fit TRBD1. Germline loops: CDR1 LNHNV, CDR2 YYDKDF (reference sequence). This CDR3 comprises 15 residues. V shed 5 bases and J 0 bases; nucleotides not matched to a gene: 3. The CDR3: CATSETGGYQETQYF. The CDR3 DNA sequence: TGTGCCACCAGCGAGACAGGGGGCTACCAAGAGACCCAGTACTTC.

J is TRBJ2-1 and V is TRBV6-1; 9 bases are shared with TRBD2. Trimming took 5 bases from V and 8 from J; bases not matched to a gene: 7. The CDR3 is made up of 14 amino acids. CDR1 and CDR2 (germline): MNHNS, SASEGT. Here the CDR3 DNA reads TGTGCCAGCAGTTTGGGGACTAGCTTGCATGAGCAGTTCTTC. This sequence encodes CASSLGTSLHEQFF.

The chain couples TRBV19 to TRBJ2-3; TRBD1 agrees at 8 bases. Losses at the gene ends were 8 bases for V and 4 bases for J; bases not matched to a gene: 8. CDR1 is LNHDA and CDR2 is SQIVND in the germline V gene (reference sequence). The CDR3 length is 14 residues. The CDR3 here is CASGRTGSSDTQYF. As DNA, the CDR3 is TGTGCCAGTGGGAGGACAGGGAGCTCAGATACGCAGTATTTT.

The CDR3 nucleotides are TGCGCCAGCAGTCAATCGGGCCTAGGGCCCCAGCATTTT. This gives the protein CASSQSGLGPQHF. This chain links TRBV23-1 with TRBJ1-5; no reliable D call. TRBV23-1 counts as an open reading frame of uncertain function. The CDR3 consists of 13 residues. The V and J ends lost 0 bases and 9 bases respectively, with 9 bases between them.

This clone has a handful of counts. This chain connects TRBV10-3 to TRBJ2-6, with unresolved D. With 4 bases removed from V and 0 bases from J, the gap between germline ends came to 4 bases. The CDR3 has 14 amino acids. The V gene's germline CDR1 is ENHRY and CDR2 SYGVKD. CDR3 protein: CAISGDSGANVLTF. In DNA form, the CDR3 reads TGTGCCATCAGTGGTGACTCTGGGGCCAACGTCCTGACTTTC.

V usage is TRBV27 and J usage is TRBJ1-1; 7 bases map to TRBD1. The CDR3 contains 14 residues. The germline V gene encodes CDR1 MNHEY and CDR2 SMNVEV (reference sequence). V shed 4 bases, J shed 7 bases, and the junction held 9 bases outside the gene matches. The DNA of the CDR3 is TGTGCCAGCAGTTCAATTTCAAGGACAGGTGAAGCTTTCTTT. It yields the protein CASSSISRTGEAFF.

The CDR3 region is CASSPSSYNSPLHF. The CDR3 coding sequence is TGCGCCAGCAGCCCGAGCTCCTATAATTCACCCCTCCACTTT. The chain joins TRBV5-1 to TRBJ1-6; no reliable D call. The germline V gene encodes CDR1 SGHRS and CDR2 YFSETQ. The CDR3 loop spans 14 amino acids. The V end lost 4 bases, the J end lost 0 bases, and 5 bases lay between the germline ends.

The chain couples TRBV19 to TRBJ1-5, with TRBD1 identical over 8 bases. In germline, CDR1 is LNHDA, CDR2 SQIVND (reference sequence). The CDR3 loop spans 12 amino acids. V trimming: 5 bases; J trimming: 9 bases; junction bases outside the gene matches: 3. This CDR3 is CASSPTGAPQHF. CDR3 in DNA: TGTGCCAGTAGTCCGACAGGGGCGCCCCAGCATTTT.